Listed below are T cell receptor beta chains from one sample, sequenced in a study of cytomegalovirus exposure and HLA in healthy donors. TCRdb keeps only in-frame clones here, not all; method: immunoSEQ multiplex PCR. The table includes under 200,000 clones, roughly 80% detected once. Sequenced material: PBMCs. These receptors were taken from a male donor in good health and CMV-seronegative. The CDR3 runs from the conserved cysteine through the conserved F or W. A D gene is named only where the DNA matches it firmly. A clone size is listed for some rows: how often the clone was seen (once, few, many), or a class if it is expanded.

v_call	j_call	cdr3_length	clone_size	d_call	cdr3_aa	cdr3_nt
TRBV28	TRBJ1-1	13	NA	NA	CASSPTVRTEAFF	TGTGCCAGCAGTCCGACAGTACGTACTGAAGCTTTCTTT
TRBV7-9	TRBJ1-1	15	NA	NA	CASSLRGQGITEAFF	TGTGCCAGCAGCTTAAGGGGCCAGGGAATCACTGAAGCTTTCTTT
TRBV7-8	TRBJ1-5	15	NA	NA	CASSLERGPNQPQHF	TGTGCCAGCAGCTTAGAGCGGGGGCCCAATCAGCCCCAGCATTTT
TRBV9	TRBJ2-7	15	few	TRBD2	CASSVEGLASYEQYF	TGTGCCAGCAGCGTAGAAGGACTAGCGTCCTACGAGCAGTACTTC
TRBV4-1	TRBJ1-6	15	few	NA	CASSQNRAPSEALHF	TGCGCCAGCAGCCAAAACCGGGCCCCCTCGGAGGCCCTCCACTTT
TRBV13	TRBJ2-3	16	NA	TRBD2	CASSHGLAGITDTQYF	TGTGCCAGCAGCCACGGACTAGCGGGGATCACAGATACGCAGTATTTT
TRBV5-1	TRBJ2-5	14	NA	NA	CASSLESLAGTQYF	TGCGCCAGCAGCTTAGAGTCCCTAGCCGGGACCCAGTACTTC
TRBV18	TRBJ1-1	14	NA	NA	CASSLSGVNTEAFF	TGTGCCAGCTCCTTATCGGGGGTTAACACTGAAGCTTTCTTT
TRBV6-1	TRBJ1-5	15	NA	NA	CASSEDRADNQPQHF	TGTGCCAGCAGTGAAGACAGAGCAGATAATCAGCCCCAGCATTTT
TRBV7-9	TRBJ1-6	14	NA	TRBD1	CASSSGQGNSPLHF	TGTGCCAGCAGCTCCGGACAGGGGAATTCACCCCTCCACTTT
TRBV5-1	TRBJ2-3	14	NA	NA	CASSFRQSTDTQYF	TGCGCCAGCAGCTTTCGACAGAGCACAGATACGCAGTATTTT
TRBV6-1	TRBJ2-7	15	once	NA	CAATRGGNLDDEQYF	TGTGCCGCAACAAGAGGAGGCAACCTGGACGACGAGCAGTACTTC
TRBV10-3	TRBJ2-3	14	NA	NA	CAISAGVGTDTQYF	TGTGCCATCAGTGCAGGGGTTGGGACAGATACGCAGTATTTT
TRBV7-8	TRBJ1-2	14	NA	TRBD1	CASSFRGRDYGYTF	TGTGCCAGCAGCTTCAGGGGGCGCGACTATGGCTACACCTTC
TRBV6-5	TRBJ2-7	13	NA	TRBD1	CASRGTGVREQYF	TGTGCCAGCAGAGGGACAGGGGTGAGGGAGCAGTACTTC
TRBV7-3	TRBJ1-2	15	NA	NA	CASSPGARILDGYTF	TGTGCCAGCAGCCCAGGGGCACGGATCCTTGATGGCTACACCTTC
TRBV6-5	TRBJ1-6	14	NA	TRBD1	CATGYQGANSPLHF	TGTGCCACGGGGTATCAGGGGGCAAATTCACCCCTCCACTTT
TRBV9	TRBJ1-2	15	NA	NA	CASSPRAEPNYGYTF	TGTGCCAGCAGCCCCAGGGCAGAACCTAACTATGGCTACACCTTC
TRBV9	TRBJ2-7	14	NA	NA	CASSVEDTPYEQYF	TGTGCCAGCAGCGTAGAAGACACCCCTTACGAGCAGTACTTC
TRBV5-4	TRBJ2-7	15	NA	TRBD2	CASSSAGTTTYEQYF	TGTGCCAGCAGCTCAGCCGGGACTACCACCTACGAGCAGTACTTC
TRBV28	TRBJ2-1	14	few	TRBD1	CASSRQGFHNEQFF	TGTGCCAGCAGTCGACAGGGGTTCCACAATGAGCAGTTCTTC
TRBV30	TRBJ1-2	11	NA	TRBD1	CAWSVQGGYTF	TGTGCCTGGAGTGTACAGGGGGGCTACACCTTC
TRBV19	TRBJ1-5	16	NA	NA	CASTERRTVSNQPQHF	TGTGCCAGTACCGAGAGGCGGACAGTTAGCAATCAGCCCCAGCATTTT
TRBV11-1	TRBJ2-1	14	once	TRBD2	CASSFREGGNEQFF	TGTGCCAGCAGCTTCCGGGAGGGAGGGAATGAGCAGTTCTTC
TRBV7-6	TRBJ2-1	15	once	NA	CASSTEGLVYNEQFF	TGTGCCAGCAGTACAGAGGGACTGGTGTACAATGAGCAGTTCTTC
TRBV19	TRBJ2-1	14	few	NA	CASSLSSSYNEQFF	TGTGCCAGTAGCCTTTCGAGCTCCTACAATGAGCAGTTCTTC
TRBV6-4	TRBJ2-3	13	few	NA	CASSAGGTDTQYF	TGTGCCAGCAGTGCGGGGGGCACAGATACGCAGTATTTT
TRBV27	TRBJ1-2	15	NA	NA	CASSLERGPLYGYTF	TGTGCCAGCAGTTTAGAAAGGGGCCCTCTCTATGGCTACACCTTC
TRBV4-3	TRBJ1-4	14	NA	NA	CASSRQANERKLFF	TGCGCCAGCAGCCGACAGGCTAATGAGCGAAAACTGTTTTTT
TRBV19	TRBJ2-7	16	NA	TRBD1	CASSIRGDSRSYEQYF	TGTGCCAGTAGTATCAGAGGGGACAGCCGCTCCTACGAGCAGTACTTC
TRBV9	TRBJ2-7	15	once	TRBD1	CASSKQQGASYEQYF	TGTGCCAGCAGCAAACAACAGGGGGCCTCCTACGAGCAGTACTTC
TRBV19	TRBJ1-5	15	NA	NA	CASSLREGPNQPQHF	TGTGCCAGTAGTCTAAGGGAGGGCCCTAATCAGCCCCAGCATTTT
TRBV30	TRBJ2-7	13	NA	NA	CAWKSPVSYEQYF	TGTGCCTGGAAGTCCCCAGTTTCCTACGAGCAGTACTTC
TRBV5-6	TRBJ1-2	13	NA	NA	CASSLGRKYGYTF	TGTGCCAGCAGCTTGGGGAGGAAGTATGGCTACACCTTC